The TCR beta chain described here comes from a study of T cell clones after liver transplantation (dated by TCRdb to between 2018 and 2020). Study-wide context: The samples were obtained from ITN030ST, a randomized trial that attempted immunosuppression withdrawal within 2 years after liver transplantation. Donor-reactive T cell clones were identified by TCRbeta sequencing after a pre-transplant mixed lymphocyte reaction and then tracked in post-transplant blood. Tolerance meant complete immunosuppression withdrawal for at least one year without liver enzymes rising beyond twice the upper limit of normal. Third party-reactive TCRbeta sequences from pre-transplant MLRs were also identified as an antigen-independent comparator for donor-reactive sequences. No induction therapy was given to the subjects, and standard immunosuppression was administered until randomization at 12-24 months post-transplant. Three of the eight recipients were HCV-positive; the others were transplanted for non-autoimmune, non-viral indications. The studied cohort comprised 8 liver transplant recipients, 3 classified as tolerant and 5 as non-tolerant. Blood samples were collected pre-transplant, then pre-randomization ahead of withdrawal, and finally post-randomization once withdrawal had either been completed or failed. Summary of the overall study and its limitations: In two subjects, low numbers of available donor cells limited the measurable donor-reactive repertoire. Conclusions were preliminary, limited by small, heterogeneous patient numbers and non-standardized post-transplant time points. In most of the 8 subjects, regardless of tolerance or HCV status, circulating donor-reactive CD4 TCRbeta sequences dropped significantly post-transplant. Without allograft tissue specimens, donor-reactive T cells may have migrated into the graft rather than being deleted. When repertoire turnover was accounted for, significantly reduced detection of donor-reactive sequences was found in 7 of 8 subjects for CD4 and in 8 of 8 subjects for CD8. Donor-reactive sequences decreased more than third party-reactive sequences, which suggests partial antigen-specific deletion that was not related to withdrawal success.

This specimen's time point label, per the study, means: pre-transplant. Unstimulated PBMCs, after thawing, were stained for CD3, CD4 and CD8 and then FACS-sorted into CD3+CD4+ and CD3+CD8+ populations. All 8 studied subjects were randomized to immunosuppression withdrawal. The Qiagen DNeasy Blood and Tissue Kit was used for genomic DNA isolation. The CDR3 measures 13 amino acids from cysteine to phenylalanine. Left in the record is the CDR3 DNA by itself, 39 bases read in frame from the first base. Trimming removed 6 bases from V and 10 bases from J; the gene matches leave 8 bases unexplained. CDR1 and CDR2, per the germline V gene, are SNHLY and FYNNEI. Using immunoSEQ, frozen genomic DNA was subjected to high-throughput TCRbeta CDR3 sequencing, a process that included PCR amplification, mapping, bias correction and internal controls. On the study's bioinformatics: Only productive rearrangements were retained, with each unique TCRbeta sequence defined by its CDR3 nucleotide sequence together with its V and J gene. A sequence counted as donor-reactive only if the sequence showed at least 5-fold expansion in CFSE-low cells compared with unstimulated pre-transplant cells and had a frequency of at least 0.01%. Minimum frequency thresholds were set for each subject based on the unstimulated sample with the lowest template count, ensuring at least 90% detection power. Jensen-Shannon divergence between the top 1000 TCRbeta sequences post- versus pre-transplant served as the measure of repertoire turnover. Two-sided Fisher's exact tests were used to test for changes in the detection of donor-reactive sequences. This is the immuneACCESS table as TCRdb keeps it, with only in-frame sequences that have V and J called. A part of the clones is gone; compared with another copy, unresolved V genes explain less than half, and the rest is unexplained. V and J calls and clone size follow that table, whereas D and trimming were derived from the DNA. For this sample the table gives about 60,000 clones, of which about 64% were detected only once. The ten largest clones add up to approximately 15% of the sample.

With respect to this clone: Its antigen is not yet known. No base quality values were provided; no much bigger clone lies one nucleotide off.

The receptor was isolated from a human donor who received a liver transplant. This sequence uses TRBV2 and TRBJ1-4, and TRBD1 matches 7 of the central bases. The source was CD4+ T cells from blood, collected before liver transplant. CDR3 reads: CASRLQGMGKLFF. Here is the DNA: TGTGCCAGCAGGCTACAGGGGATGGGAAAACTGTTTTTT.